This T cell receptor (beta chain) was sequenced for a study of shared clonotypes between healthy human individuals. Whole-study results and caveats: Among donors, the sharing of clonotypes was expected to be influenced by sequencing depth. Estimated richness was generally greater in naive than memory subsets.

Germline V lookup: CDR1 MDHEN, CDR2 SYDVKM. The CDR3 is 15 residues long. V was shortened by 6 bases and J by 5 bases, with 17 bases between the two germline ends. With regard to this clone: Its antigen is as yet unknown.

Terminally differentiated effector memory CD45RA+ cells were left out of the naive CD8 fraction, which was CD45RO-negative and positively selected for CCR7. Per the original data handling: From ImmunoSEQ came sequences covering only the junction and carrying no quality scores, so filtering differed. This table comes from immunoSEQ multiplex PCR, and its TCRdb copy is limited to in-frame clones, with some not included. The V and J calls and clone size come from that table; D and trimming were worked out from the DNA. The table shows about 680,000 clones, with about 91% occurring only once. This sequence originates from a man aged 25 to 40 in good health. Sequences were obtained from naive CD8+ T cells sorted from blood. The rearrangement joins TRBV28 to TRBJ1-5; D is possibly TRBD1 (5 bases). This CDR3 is CASSSDRLVDQPQHF. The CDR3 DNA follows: TGTGCCAGCAGCTCCGACAGACTAGTCGATCAGCCCCAGCATTTT.